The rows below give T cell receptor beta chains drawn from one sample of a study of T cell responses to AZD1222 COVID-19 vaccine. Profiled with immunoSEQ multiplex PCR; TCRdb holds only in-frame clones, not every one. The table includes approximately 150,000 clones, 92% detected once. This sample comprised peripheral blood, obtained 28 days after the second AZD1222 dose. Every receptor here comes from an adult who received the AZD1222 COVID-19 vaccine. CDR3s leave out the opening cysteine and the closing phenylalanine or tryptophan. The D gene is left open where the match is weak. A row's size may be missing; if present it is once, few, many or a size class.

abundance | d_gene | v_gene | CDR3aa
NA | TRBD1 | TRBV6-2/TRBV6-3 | ASSRPEAGGTEAF
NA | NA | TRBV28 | ASRPGQSNYGYT
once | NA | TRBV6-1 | ASSEIGGNTEAF
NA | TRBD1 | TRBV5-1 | ASSPGTDNNEQF
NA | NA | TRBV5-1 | ASSRDTTTVDYGYT
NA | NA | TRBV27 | ASSFKPAGSNSPLH
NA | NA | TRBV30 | AWSFGTNYGYT
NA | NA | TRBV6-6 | ASSDPVTNEKLF
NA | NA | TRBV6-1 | ASSERTATGANVLT
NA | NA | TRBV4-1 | ASSRRVGSNEKLF
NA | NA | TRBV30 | AWSGGRESNEKLF
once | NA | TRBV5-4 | ASSLEGGYGEKLF
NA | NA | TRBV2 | ASILLGPPQGTQY
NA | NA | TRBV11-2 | ASSLGDRQPQH
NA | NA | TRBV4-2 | ASSQDLQSSGANVLT
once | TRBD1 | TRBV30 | AWSQGDWDYGYT
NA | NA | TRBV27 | ASQSSYNSPLH
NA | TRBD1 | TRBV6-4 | ASSDRTGSGNQPQH
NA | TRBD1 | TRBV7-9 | ASSLDRTGKEAF
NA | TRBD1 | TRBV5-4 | ASSIPGQNYGYT
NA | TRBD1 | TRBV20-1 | SANRGYGYT
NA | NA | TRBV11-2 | ASSLVGVWTQY
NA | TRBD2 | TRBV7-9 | ASSLVAGGTYEQY
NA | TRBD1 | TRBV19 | ASSITGVNSPLH
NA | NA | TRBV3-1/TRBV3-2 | ASSQDTISGNTIY
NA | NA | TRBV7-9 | ASSLTRNRDQETQY
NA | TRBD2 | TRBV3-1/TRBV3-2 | ASSQDLAGLAGRYEQY
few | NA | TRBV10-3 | AISEGGGAGNTIY
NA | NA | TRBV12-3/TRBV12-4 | ASSNYNEQF
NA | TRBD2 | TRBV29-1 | SVETSGGGTDTQY
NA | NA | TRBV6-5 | ASRRGLANYGYT
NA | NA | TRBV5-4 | ASSQGLNTEAF
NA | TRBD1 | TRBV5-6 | ASSSAGQGALSYNEQF
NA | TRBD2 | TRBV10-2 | ASSEIAGGYNEQF
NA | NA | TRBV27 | ASSTLGGYNSPLH
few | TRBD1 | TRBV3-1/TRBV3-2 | ASSGRGRDSPLH
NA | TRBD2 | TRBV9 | ASSVDYSGGALTQY
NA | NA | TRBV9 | ASSASANYGYT
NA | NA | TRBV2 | ASSDQAGYGYGYT
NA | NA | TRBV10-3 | AISESRYEQY
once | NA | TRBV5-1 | ASSLEWAGNSPLH
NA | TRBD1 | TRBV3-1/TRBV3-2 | ASSQAGTDYNEQF
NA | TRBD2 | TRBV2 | ASSGLAGVLTGELF